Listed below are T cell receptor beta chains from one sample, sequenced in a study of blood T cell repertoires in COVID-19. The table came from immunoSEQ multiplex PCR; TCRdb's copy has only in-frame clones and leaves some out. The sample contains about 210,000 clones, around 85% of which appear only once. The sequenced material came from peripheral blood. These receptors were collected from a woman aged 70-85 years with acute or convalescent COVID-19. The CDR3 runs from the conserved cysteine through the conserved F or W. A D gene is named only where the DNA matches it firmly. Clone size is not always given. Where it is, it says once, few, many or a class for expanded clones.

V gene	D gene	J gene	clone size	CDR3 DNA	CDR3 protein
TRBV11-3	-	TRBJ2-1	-	TGTGCCAGCAGCACCCGCGGGACCGACAAATACAATGAGCAGTTCTTC	CASSTRGTDKYNEQFF
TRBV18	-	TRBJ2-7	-	TGTGCCAGCTCAGCCGGGAACGGCTTCGGCTACGAGCAGTACTTC	CASSAGNGFGYEQYF
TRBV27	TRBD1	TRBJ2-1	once	TGTGCCAGCAGCCCTACTATCAGGACAGGGGCCCTCTACAATGAGCAGTTCTTC	CASSPTIRTGALYNEQFF
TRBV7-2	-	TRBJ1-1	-	TGTGCCAGCAGCTCAGGGGCAGGGACTAAGGCTTTCTTT	CASSSGAGTKAFF
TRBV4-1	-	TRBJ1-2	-	TGCGCCAGCAGCCAAACAGGGTATGGCTACACCTTC	CASSQTGYGYTF
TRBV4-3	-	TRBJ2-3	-	TGCGCCAGCAGCCAAGGGGGACTGGGGATCACAGATACGCAGTATTTT	CASSQGGLGITDTQYF
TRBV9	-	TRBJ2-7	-	TGTGCCAGCAGCGTAGAACCCGGGTCCACCTACGAGCAGTACTTC	CASSVEPGSTYEQYF
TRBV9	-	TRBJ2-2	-	TGTGCCAGCAGCGTAGCTGGAGGGGCGCCGGCCGGGGAGCTGTTTTTT	CASSVAGGAPAGELFF
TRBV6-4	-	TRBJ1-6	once	TGTGCCAGCAGTGATGCAGCGACTCCCTATTCACCCCTCCACTTT	CASSDAATPYSPLHF
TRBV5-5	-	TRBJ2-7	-	TGTGCCAGCAGCCCCCGGGGGACGAACTCCCACGAGCAGTACTTC	CASSPRGTNSHEQYF
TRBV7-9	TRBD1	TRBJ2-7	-	TGTGCCAGCAGCCGCCGACAGGGCCTAGGATACGAGCAGTACTTC	CASSRRQGLGYEQYF
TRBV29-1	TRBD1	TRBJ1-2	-	TGCAGCATAAACAGGGGATCGAGTGGCTACACCTTC	CSINRGSSGYTF
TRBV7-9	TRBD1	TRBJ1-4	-	TGTGCCAGCAGCGCCCTGACAGGGTTGACTGAAAAACTGTTTTTT	CASSALTGLTEKLFF
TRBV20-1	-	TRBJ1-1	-	TGCAGTGCTAGTCGTAGATGGAACCGACAGTCGGTGGGAACTGAAGCTTTCTTT	CSASRRWNRQSVGTEAFF
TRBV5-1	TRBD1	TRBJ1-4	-	TGCGCCAGCAGCTTGGGCACAGGGGGCTTGGGTGAAAAACTGTTTTTT	CASSLGTGGLGEKLFF
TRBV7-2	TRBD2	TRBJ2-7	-	TGTGCCAGCAGCTTAGGGCGGGAGGGCCCCCACGAGCAGTACTTC	CASSLGREGPHEQYF
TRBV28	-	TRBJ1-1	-	TGTGCCAGCAGCCACAGGGATCGAAGCACTGAAGCTTTCTTT	CASSHRDRSTEAFF
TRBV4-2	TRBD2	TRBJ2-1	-	TGTGCCAGCAGCCCCCTAGCGGGGGCGTACAATGAGCAGTTCTTC	CASSPLAGAYNEQFF
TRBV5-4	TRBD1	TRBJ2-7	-	TGTGCCAGCAGCCCCGGGACAGGGCGCAGCAGCGAGCAGTACTTC	CASSPGTGRSSEQYF
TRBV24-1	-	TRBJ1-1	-	TGTGCCACCCGTTCGAATGCGGGAAGCACTGAAGCTTTCTTT	CATRSNAGSTEAFF
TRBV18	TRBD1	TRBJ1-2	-	TGTGCCAGCTCACCTCTGCGGACAGGGTCTAACTATGGCTACACCTTC	CASSPLRTGSNYGYTF
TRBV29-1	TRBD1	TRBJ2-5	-	TGCAGCGTCCCGGGACAGGAGTACTTC	CSVPGQEYF
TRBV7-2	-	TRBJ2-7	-	TGTGCCAGCAGCACCCGAGGTGGGCGGGGTAAATGGTACGAGCAGTACTTC	CASSTRGGRGKWYEQYF
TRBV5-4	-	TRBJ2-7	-	TGTGCCAGCAGCAAGCCCTATCCGGGGAGTCACGAGCAGTACTTC	CASSKPYPGSHEQYF
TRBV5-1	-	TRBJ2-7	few	TGCGCCAGCAGCTTGGGAGGGGGAGACTACGAGCAGTACTTC	CASSLGGGDYEQYF
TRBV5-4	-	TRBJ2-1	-	TGTGCCAGCAGCTTGGAAGGCGGAAGCCAGTCGTTCTTC	CASSLEGGSQSFF
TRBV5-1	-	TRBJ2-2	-	TGCGCCAGCAGCTTGGGGTCCGCCGGGAGCACCGGGGAGCTGTTTTTT	CASSLGSAGSTGELFF
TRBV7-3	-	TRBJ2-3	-	TGTGCCAGCAGCTTAATGGGGAGCAATCCTAGCACAGATACGCAGTATTTT	CASSLMGSNPSTDTQYF
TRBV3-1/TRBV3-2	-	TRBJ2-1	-	TGTGCCAGCACCCCGTTCCGCCAGGCAGCCAATGAGCAGTTCTTC	CASTPFRQAANEQFF
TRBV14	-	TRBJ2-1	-	TGTGCCAGCAGCTCCCCCGCTAGGGGGTTCCGTGAGCAGTTCTTC	CASSSPARGFREQFF
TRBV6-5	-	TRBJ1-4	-	TGTGCCAGCAGTTCCCTCCCCCCTGAAAAACTGTTTTTT	CASSSLPPEKLFF
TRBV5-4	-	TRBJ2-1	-	TGTGCCAGCAGCGTTACACAGGGTACCTACAATGAGCAGTTCTTC	CASSVTQGTYNEQFF
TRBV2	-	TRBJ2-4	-	TGTGCCAGCAGTGAAAGGGGGGGTGGCAGATCTGGAAACATTCAGTACTTC	CASSERGGGRSGNIQYF
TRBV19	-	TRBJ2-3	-	TGTGCCAGTAGTATAGAGAGCCTAGTCCCCACAGATACGCAGTATTTT	CASSIESLVPTDTQYF
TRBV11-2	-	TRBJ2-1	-	TGTGCCAGCAGCTTAGAGAGGGACACAGGAATTGAGCAGTTCTTC	CASSLERDTGIEQFF
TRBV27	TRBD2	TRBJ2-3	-	TGTGCCAGCAAGGCGGGGGTGGGCACAGATACGCAGTATTTT	CASKAGVGTDTQYF
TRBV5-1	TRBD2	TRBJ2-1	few	TGCGCCAGCAGCGGGACTAGCGGGGGAAGGGGGTCCTACAATGAGCAGTTCTTC	CASSGTSGGRGSYNEQFF
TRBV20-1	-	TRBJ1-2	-	TGCAGTGGACAAAGTGGCTACACCTTC	CSGQSGYTF
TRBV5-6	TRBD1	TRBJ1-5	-	TGTGCCAGCAGCTTGGGGATAAACAGGGGTGATCAGCCCCAGCATTTT	CASSLGINRGDQPQHF
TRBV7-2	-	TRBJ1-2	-	TGTGCCAGCAGTCCGCCGGGGAACTATGGCTACACCTTC	CASSPPGNYGYTF
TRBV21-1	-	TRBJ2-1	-	TGTGCCAGCAGCAAACCACCTGGGAGTGAGCAGTTCTTC	CASSKPPGSEQFF
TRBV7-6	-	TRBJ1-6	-	TGTGCCAGCAGCGCTTTACAGGATCTATCCCCCAATTCACCCCTCCACTTT	CASSALQDLSPNSPLHF